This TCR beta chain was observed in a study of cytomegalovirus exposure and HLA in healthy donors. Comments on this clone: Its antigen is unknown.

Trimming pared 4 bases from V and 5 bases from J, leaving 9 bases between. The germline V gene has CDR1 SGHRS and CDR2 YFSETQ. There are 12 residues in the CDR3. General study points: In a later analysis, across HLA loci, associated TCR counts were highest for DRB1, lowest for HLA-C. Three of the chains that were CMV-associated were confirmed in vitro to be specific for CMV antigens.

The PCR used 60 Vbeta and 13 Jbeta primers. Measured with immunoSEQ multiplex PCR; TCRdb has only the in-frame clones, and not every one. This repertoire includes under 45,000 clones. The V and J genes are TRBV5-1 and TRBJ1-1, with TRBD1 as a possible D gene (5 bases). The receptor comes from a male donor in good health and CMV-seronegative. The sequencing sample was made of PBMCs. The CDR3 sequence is CASSRGETEAFF. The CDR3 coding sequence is TGCGCCAGCAGCCGGGGGGAGACTGAAGCTTTCTTT.